These 16 T cell receptor beta chains were all obtained from the same sample, sequenced in a study of cytomegalovirus exposure and HLA in healthy donors. The PCR made use of 60 Vbeta and 13 Jbeta primers. Libraries were prepared by immunoSEQ multiplex PCR; TCRdb keeps only in-frame clonotypes and omits some of them. The repertoire holds under 200,000 clones, with 65% to 90% as singletons. The sequencing input was PBMCs. The receptor set was obtained from a woman aged 45 to 65 in good health and CMV-seronegative.

The chain carries TRBV19 and TRBJ2-3; 11 bases agree with TRBD1. The CDR3 contains 15 residues. The V and J ends lost 4 bases and 10 bases, in that order; junction bases with no gene match: 10. The germline gives CDR1 LNHDA, CDR2 SQIVND (reference sequence). CDR3 amino acids: CASSTRTGGSRPQYF. CDR3 DNA: TGTGCCAGTAGTACTCGGACAGGGGGCAGTAGGCCGCAGTATTTT.

The V and J genes are TRBV27 and TRBJ2-5, with TRBD2 as a possible D gene (6 bases). Germline V gives CDR1 MNHEY, CDR2 SMNVEV (reference sequence). There are 16 residues in the CDR3. V was pared by 2 bases and J by 5 bases, with 18 bases between. DNA of the CDR3: TGTGCCAGCAGTTTAAGGGTGGGGGAGGTTGGGGAGACCCAGTACTTC. This translates into CASSLRVGEVGETQYF.

This sequence joins TRBV19 and TRBJ2-7, with TRBD1 as a possible D gene (5 bases). The CDR3 runs to 14 residues. The V gene lost 6 bases and the J gene lost 0 bases, with 12 bases spanning the gap. Per germline, CDR1 LNHDA and CDR2 SQIVND (reference sequence). The CDR3 bases are TGTGCCAGTAGCACAAGGGGATCCTCCTACGAGCAGTACTTC. Its protein is CASSTRGSSYEQYF. The whole variable domain, remainder taken from reference TRBV19 and TRBJ2-7, is DGGITQSPKYLFRKEGQNVTLSCEQNLNHDAMYWYRQDPGQGLRLIYYSQIVNDFQKGDIAEGYSVSREKKESFPLTVTSAQKNPTAFYLCASSTRGSSYEQYFGPGTRLTVT.

The chain employs TRBV28 and TRBJ2-5; possibly TRBD2 for D (7 bases). The length of the CDR3 is 14 residues. V lost 10 bases and J 2 bases, leaving 17 bases between the germline ends. Germline-derived CDR1 and CDR2 are MDHEN and SYDVKM. The CDR3 sequence: CATARGGSQETQYF. CDR3 DNA: TGTGCCACCGCTAGGGGGGGGAGTCAAGAGACCCAGTACTTC.

This clone appeared once. The V gene is TRBV6-5, the J gene TRBJ2-7; D gene uncertain. Germline V gene lookup returns CDR1 MNHEY and CDR2 SVGAGI. The ends were cut back, 7 bases at V and 0 bases at J, with 10 bases in the middle. This CDR3 is built from 13 residues. The chain's CDR3 is CASIPTNSYEQYF. CDR3 DNA: TGTGCCAGCATCCCTACCAACTCCTACGAGCAGTACTTC.

The chain joins TRBV5-1 to TRBJ2-7, with TRBD2 identical over 12 bases. V lost 4 bases, J lost 3 bases, and 5 bases stayed unmatched. Germline CDR1 and CDR2: SGHRS and YFSETQ. The CDR3 totals 15 residues. The DNA for the CDR3 is TGCGCCAGCAGCCTAGGACTAGCGGGACGCTACGAGCAGTACTTC. Its protein product is CASSLGLAGRYEQYF. Based on the CDR3 plus reference TRBV5-1 and TRBJ2-7, the full variable domain is KAGVTQTPRYLIKTRGQQVTLSCSPISGHRSVSWYQQTPGQGLQFLFEYFSETQRNKGNFPGRFSGRQFSNSRSEMNVSTLELGDSALYLCASSLGLAGRYEQYFGPGTRLTVT.

The chain combines TRBV6-1 with TRBJ2-7; 8 positions match TRBD1. V trimming: 4 bases; J trimming: 1 base; junction bases outside the gene matches: 12. Germline V lookup: CDR1 MNHNS, CDR2 SASEGT. The CDR3 runs to 17 residues. The CDR3 region has the DNA TGTGCCAGCAGTGCCAAAAGACAGGGGACCTTATCCTACGAGCAGTACTTC. Amino acids: CASSAKRQGTLSYEQYF.

V gene TRBV6-6 combines with J gene TRBJ2-7; no clear D. The CDR3 is made up of 15 amino acids. Trimming took off 5 bases at V and 3 bases at J, with 17 bases between the two ends. Germline-derived CDR1 and CDR2 are MNHNY and SVGAGI (reference sequence). The CDR3 loop is CASSQSRGRVYEQYF. CDR3 in DNA: TGTGCCAGCAGTCAAAGTCGTGGCCGGGTCTACGAGCAGTACTTC.

For this clone: Distinct nucleotide sequences in the sample also encode this CDR3. V is TRBV5-1 and J is TRBJ1-4; D gene unclear. V was trimmed by 3 bases and J by 0 bases, leaving 9 bases between them. The CDR3 spans 15 residues. Germline CDR1 reads SGHRS; CDR2 reads YFSETQ. The CDR3 nucleotides are TGCGCCAGCAGCTACGACATCGCAACTAATGAAAAACTGTTTTTT. As protein: CASSYDIATNEKLFF.

The rearrangement uses TRBV28 and TRBJ1-3; no clear D gene. Germline V gene data show CDR1 as MDHEN and CDR2 as SYDVKM. V was trimmed by 6 bases and J by 2 bases, leaving 8 bases between them. The CDR3 consists of 13 residues. The CDR3 DNA reads TGTGCCAGCAGAAAGACAACTGGAAACACCATATATTTT. This encodes CASRKTTGNTIYF.

This rearrangement joins TRBV28 to TRBJ1-5; D uncertain. Germline CDR1 reads MDHEN; CDR2 reads SYDVKM. The V end was cut by 2 bases, the J end by 8 bases, with 10 bases between. The CDR3 has 13 residues. CDR3 coding DNA: TGTGCCAGCAGTTTAGCGGGGAGAGAGCCCCAGCATTTT. Protein: CASSLAGREPQHF.

The gene calls are TRBV6-1 and TRBJ1-5, with 7 nucleotides matching TRBD1. This CDR3 spans 15 amino acids. Germline CDR1 reads MNHNS; CDR2 reads SASEGT. V trimming: 5 bases; J trimming: 0 bases; junction bases outside the gene matches: 4. CDR3 residues: CASSPDRLSNQPQHF. CDR3 bases: TGTGCCAGCAGTCCGGACAGGCTTAGCAATCAGCCCCAGCATTTT.

This chain connects TRBV18 to TRBJ2-1; 8 bases align to TRBD1. Per germline, CDR1 KGHSH and CDR2 LQKENI. The ends lost 5 bases at V and 8 bases at J; junction bases unmatched: 14. This CDR3 region has 16 residues. CDR3 bases: TGTGCCAGCTCATCCCTCTCCGGGACAGGCGTGTATGAGCAGTTCTTC. Protein product: CASSSLSGTGVYEQFF.

The chain employs TRBV1 and TRBJ2-1; the table gives TRBD1 as D, unverified against the DNA. TRBV1 is noted as a pseudogene. CDR3 length: 14 residues. CDR3: CTSSQAFNHNEQFF. CDR3 in DNA: TGCACCAGCAGTCAGGCCTTCAACCACAATGAGCAGTTCTTC.

The V gene is TRBV2, the J gene TRBJ1-2; TRBD1 might be the D (5 bases). Between the trimmed V and J ends, which lost 8 bases and 6 bases, there was a span of 10 bases. Germline loops: CDR1 SNHLY, CDR2 FYNNEI. The CDR3 runs 11 residues. The CDR3: CASWQGNGYTF. The CDR3 bases are TGTGCCAGCTGGCAGGGCAATGGCTACACCTTC.

CDR3 loop: CASSRGLAGGNTGELFF. The CDR3 DNA reads as TGTGCCAGCAGCCGAGGACTAGCGGGAGGAAACACCGGGGAGCTGTTTTTT. The V gene is TRBV5-4, the J gene TRBJ2-2; 14 bases align to TRBD2. The V and J ends lost 4 bases and 2 bases, in that order; junction bases with no gene match: 4. Germline values: CDR1 SGHNT, CDR2 YYREEE (reference sequence). The CDR3 sequence is 17 residues long. The variable domain in full, completed from reference TRBV5-4 and TRBJ2-2, reads ETGVTQSPTHLIKTRGQQVTLRCSSQSGHNTVSWYQQALGQGPQFIFQYYREEENGRGNFPPRFSGLQFPNYSSELNVNALELDDSALYLCASSRGLAGGNTGELFFGEGSRLTVL.